This T cell receptor beta chain is from a study of early T cells in non-severe SARS-CoV-2 infection. Study outcomes and limitations: The study's VDJdb matching favored anti-spike CD8 responses and missed private and CD4 specificities.

Attachment of unique molecular identifiers was made to individual cDNA molecules. Via MiXCR, TCRdb re-called the 5' RACE reads, giving one row per CDR3 protein. The table includes 35,000 to 45,000 distinct CDR3 sequences, 10% to 15% detected once. Many counts were recorded for this clonotype. The antigen is undetermined. V was cut by 1 base and J by 3 bases, with 13 bases left in between. The length of the CDR3 is 15 residues. The germline CDR1 and CDR2 sequences are SGHTA and FQGTGA. The chain uses TRBV7-3 and TRBJ2-7; D is possibly TRBD1 or TRBD2 (5 bases each). Sequenced material: whole blood. The source of this sequence is an adult who was a healthcare worker with PCR-confirmed SARS-CoV-2 infection or an uninfected control (not recorded which). The CDR3 sequence: CASSLNGDPSYEQYF. The CDR3 bases are TGTGCCAGCAGCTTAAACGGGGACCCCAGCTACGAGCAGTACTTC.